The sequence of this T cell receptor beta chain was determined in a study of blood T cell repertoires in COVID-19. Across the whole study: From the United States, Italy and Spain came samples of acute and convalescent COVID-19. From T cells, B-cell-depleted T cells, or PBMCs came the material, which was cDNA or gDNA.

V trimming: 1 base; J trimming: 2 bases; junction bases outside the gene matches: 2. The CDR3 runs 15 residues. Germline V gene sequence: CDR1 SEHNR, CDR2 FQNEAQ (reference sequence). Original processing notes: Cell counts per sample came from amplifying reference gene primers. Generated by immunoSEQ multiplex PCR, the TCRdb table keeps only in-frame clones and is missing some. V, J and clone size were drawn from that table, and D and trimming were deduced from the DNA. In the table there are some 110,000 clones, 84% of which are singletons. Sequencing was done on a sample of peripheral blood. The TCR originated in a woman between 55 and 75 years old with acute or convalescent COVID-19. The V and J genes are TRBV7-9 and TRBJ2-1, with TRBD2 matching 7 bases. The CDR3 sequence is CASSLGGSTYNEQFF. In DNA, the CDR3 is TGTGCCAGCAGCTTAGGCGGGAGCACCTACAATGAGCAGTTCTTC.